This T cell receptor (beta chain) was sequenced for a study of blood T cell repertoires in COVID-19. Study information: The samples span acute and convalescent COVID-19 from the United States, Italy and Spain. Sample material is recorded as cDNA or gDNA derived from T cells, B-cell-depleted T cells, or PBMCs.

In the original workflow: The assay estimated nucleated cells by amplifying reference gene primers. TCRdb's table, derived via immunoSEQ multiplex PCR, lists solely in-frame clones and lacks some. The V and J calls and the clone size are those of that table, but D and trimming were determined from the DNA. This sample has a few hundred thousand clones; about 90% occur once, and the top ten carry about 2%. V dropped 2 bases and J dropped 7 bases, with 15 bases sitting between them. Germline V gene data show CDR1 as MNHEY and CDR2 as SVGEGT. This CDR3 is built from 15 residues. Sequenced material: peripheral blood. This TCR came from a man in his late teens or twenties with active or convalescent COVID-19. V and J are TRBV6-2 or TRBV6-3 and TRBJ1-5, with D possibly matching TRBD1 (5 bases). Here the CDR3 DNA reads TGTGCCAGCAGTTACCCCCCGGGGGGTAGGCAGCCCCAGCATTTT. It yields the protein CASSYPPGGRQPQHF.